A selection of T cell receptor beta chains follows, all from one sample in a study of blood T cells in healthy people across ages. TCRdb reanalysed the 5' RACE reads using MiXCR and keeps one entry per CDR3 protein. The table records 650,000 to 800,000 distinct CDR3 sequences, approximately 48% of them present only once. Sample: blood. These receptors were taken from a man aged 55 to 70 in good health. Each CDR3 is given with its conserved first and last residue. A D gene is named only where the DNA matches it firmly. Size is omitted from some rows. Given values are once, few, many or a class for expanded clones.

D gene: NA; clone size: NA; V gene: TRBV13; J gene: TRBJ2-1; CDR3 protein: CASSLKPTEKHEQFF; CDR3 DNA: TGTGCCAGCAGCTTAAAGCCGACTGAAAAACATGAGCAGTTCTTC
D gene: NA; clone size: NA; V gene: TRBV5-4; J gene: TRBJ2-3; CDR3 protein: CASSFGILHTDTQYF; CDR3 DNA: TGTGCCAGCAGCTTTGGCATCCTACACACAGATACGCAGTATTTT
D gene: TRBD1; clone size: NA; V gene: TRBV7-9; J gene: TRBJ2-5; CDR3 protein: CASSLVGQGHQETQYF; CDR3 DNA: TGTGCCAGCAGCTTAGTAGGACAGGGTCATCAAGAGACCCAGTACTTC
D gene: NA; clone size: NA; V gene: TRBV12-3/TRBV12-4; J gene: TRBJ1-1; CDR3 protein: CASSPDLSMNTEAFF; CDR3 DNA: TGTGCCAGCAGTCCCGACCTTAGTATGAACACTGAAGCTTTCTTT
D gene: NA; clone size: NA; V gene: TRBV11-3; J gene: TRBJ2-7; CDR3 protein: CASSLGAGYEQYF; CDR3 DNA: TGTGCCAGCAGCTTAGGGGCAGGCTACGAGCAGTACTTC
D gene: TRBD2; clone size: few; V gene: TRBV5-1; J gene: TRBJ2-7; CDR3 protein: CASSRLSGGYYEQYF; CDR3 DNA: TGCGCCAGCAGCCGGCTTTCGGGGGGGTACTACGAGCAGTACTTC
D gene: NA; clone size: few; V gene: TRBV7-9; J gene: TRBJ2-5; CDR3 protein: CASSLGSTLETQYF; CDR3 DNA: TGTGCCAGCAGCTTAGGAAGCACGCTGGAGACCCAGTACTTC
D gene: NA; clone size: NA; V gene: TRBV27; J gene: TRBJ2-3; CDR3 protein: CASSLDTFTDTQYF; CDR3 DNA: TGTGCCAGCAGTTTGGATACTTTCACAGATACACAGTATTTT
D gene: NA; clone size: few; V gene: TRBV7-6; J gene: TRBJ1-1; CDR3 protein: CASSLELLGYTEAFF; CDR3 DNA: TGTGCCAGCAGCTTAGAGCTCCTCGGATACACTGAAGCTTTCTTT
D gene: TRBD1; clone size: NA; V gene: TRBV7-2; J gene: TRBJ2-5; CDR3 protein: CASSLGQGAWETQYF; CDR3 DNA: TGTGCCAGCAGCTTAGGACAGGGGGCTTGGGAGACCCAGTACTTC
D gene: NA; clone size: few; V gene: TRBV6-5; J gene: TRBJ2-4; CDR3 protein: CASSYSWGKPKNIQYF; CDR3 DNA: TGTGCCAGCAGTTACTCGTGGGGGAAGCCCAAAAACATTCAGTACTTC
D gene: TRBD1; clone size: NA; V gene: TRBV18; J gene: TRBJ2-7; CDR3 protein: CASGGTGTYEQYF; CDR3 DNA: TGTGCCAGCGGGGGGACAGGGACCTACGAGCAGTACTTC
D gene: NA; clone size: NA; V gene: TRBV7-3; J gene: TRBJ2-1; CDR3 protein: CASSLTRTEQRFF; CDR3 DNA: TGTGCCAGCAGCTTAACGAGGACGGAACAGCGGTTCTTC
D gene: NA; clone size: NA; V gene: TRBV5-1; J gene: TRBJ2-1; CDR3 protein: CASSLVAQANEQFF; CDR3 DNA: TGCGCCAGCAGCTTGGTAGCTCAAGCCAATGAGCAGTTCTTC
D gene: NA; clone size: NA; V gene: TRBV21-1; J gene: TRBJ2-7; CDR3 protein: CASSKRGLAGGRYEQYF; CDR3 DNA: TGTGCCAGCAGCAAAAGAGGACTAGCGGGGGGAAGATACGAGCAGTACTTC
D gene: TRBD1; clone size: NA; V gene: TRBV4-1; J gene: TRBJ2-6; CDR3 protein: CASSQAGTGSGANVLTF; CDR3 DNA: TGCGCCAGCAGCCAAGCCGGGACAGGCTCTGGGGCCAACGTCCTGACTTTC
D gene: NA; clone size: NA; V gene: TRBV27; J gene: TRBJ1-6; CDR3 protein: CASSFGVGSYNSPLHF; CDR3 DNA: TGTGCCAGCAGTTTCGGGGTAGGCTCCTATAATTCACCCCTCCACTTT